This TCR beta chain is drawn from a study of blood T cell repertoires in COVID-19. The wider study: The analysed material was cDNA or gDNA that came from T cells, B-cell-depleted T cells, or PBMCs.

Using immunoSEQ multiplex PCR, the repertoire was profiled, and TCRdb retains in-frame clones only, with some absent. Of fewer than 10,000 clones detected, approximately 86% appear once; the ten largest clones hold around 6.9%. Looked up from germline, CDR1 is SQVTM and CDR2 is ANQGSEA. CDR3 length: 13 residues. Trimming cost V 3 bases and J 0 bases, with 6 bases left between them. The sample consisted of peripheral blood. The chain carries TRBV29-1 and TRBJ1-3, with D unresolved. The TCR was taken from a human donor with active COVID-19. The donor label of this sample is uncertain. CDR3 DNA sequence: TGCAGCGTTGATTCGGTCTCTGGAAACACCATATATTTT. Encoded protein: CSVDSVSGNTIYF.